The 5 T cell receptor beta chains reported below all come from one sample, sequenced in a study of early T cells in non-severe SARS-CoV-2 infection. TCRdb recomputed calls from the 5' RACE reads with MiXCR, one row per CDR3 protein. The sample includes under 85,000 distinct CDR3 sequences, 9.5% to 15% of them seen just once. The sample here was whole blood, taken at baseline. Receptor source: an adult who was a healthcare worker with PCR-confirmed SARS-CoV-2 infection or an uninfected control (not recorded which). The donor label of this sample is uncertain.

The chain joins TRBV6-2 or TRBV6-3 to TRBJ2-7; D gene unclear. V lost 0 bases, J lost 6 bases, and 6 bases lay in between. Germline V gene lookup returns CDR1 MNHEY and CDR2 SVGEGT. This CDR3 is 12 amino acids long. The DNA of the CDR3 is TGTGCCAGCAGTTACTCTTGGAGCGAGCAGTACTTC. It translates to CASSYSWSEQYF.

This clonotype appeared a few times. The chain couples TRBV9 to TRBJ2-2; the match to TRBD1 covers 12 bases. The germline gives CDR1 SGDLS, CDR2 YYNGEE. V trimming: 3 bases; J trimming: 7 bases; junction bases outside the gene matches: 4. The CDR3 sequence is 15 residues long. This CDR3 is CASSAGQGAIGELFF. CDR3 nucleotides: TGTGCCAGCAGCGCGGGACAGGGGGCTATCGGGGAGCTGTTTTTT.

CDR3 bases: TGCGCCAGCAGTGACTACAGGAATGAAAAACTGTTTTTT. Protein: CASSDYRNEKLFF. The chain joins TRBV10-1 to TRBJ1-4; TRBD1 might be the D (5 bases). CDR1 and CDR2 from the germline V gene are WNHNN and SYGVQD (reference sequence). The CDR3 contains 13 residues. V lost 3 bases and J 5 bases, leaving 7 bases between the germline ends.

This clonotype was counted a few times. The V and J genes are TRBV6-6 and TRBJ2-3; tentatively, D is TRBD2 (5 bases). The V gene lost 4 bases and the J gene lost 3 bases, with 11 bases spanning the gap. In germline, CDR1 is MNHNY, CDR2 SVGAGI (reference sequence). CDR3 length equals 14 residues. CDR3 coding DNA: TGTGCCAGCAGTTCGGGGTCGAGTACAGATACGCAGTATTTT. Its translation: CASSSGSSTDTQYF.

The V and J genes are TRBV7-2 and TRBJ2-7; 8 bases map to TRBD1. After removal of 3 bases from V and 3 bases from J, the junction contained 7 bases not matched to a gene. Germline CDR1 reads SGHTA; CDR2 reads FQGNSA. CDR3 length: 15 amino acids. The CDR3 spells CASSFSLTGGYEQYF. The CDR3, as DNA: TGTGCCAGCAGCTTTAGTTTAACAGGGGGCTACGAGCAGTACTTC.